These 15 T cell receptor beta chains were sequenced from one sample in a study of blood T cell repertoires in COVID-19. Clones were sequenced by immunoSEQ multiplex PCR, and TCRdb holds only the in-frame ones, with some missing. The sample consists of roughly 230,000 clones, about 88% of them appearing once. Material: peripheral blood. The receptors were sampled from a woman between 35 and 50 years old who had recovered from COVID-19.

CDR3 coding DNA: TGTGCCAGCAGCCAGGGACAGGGGTCTGGCTACACCTTC. It yields the protein CASSQGQGSGYTF. This chain uses TRBV5-4 with TRBJ1-2, with 10 bases that match TRBD1. The CDR3 runs 13 residues. Trimming at V came to 4 bases and at J to 7 bases, leaving 4 bases not matched to a gene. The germline gives CDR1 SGHNT, CDR2 YYREEE (reference sequence).

The V and J genes are TRBV6-5 and TRBJ2-3, with D possibly being TRBD1 (6 bases). The CDR3 loop spans 13 amino acids. V was trimmed by 4 bases and J by 1 base, leaving 6 bases between them. CDR1 is MNHEY, CDR2 SVGAGI, per germline. Written as DNA, the CDR3 is TGTGCCAGCAGTTCAGGGGGCACAGATACGCAGTATTTT. It is translated as CASSSGGTDTQYF.

The chain employs TRBV24-1 and TRBJ1-2; possibly TRBD1 for D (6 bases). The length of the CDR3 is 13 residues. CDR1 is KGHDR and CDR2 is SFDVKD in the germline V gene. Trimming left V 9 bases short and J 8 bases short, with 18 bases between. Here the CDR3 reads CATQRAGASGYTF. Written as DNA, the CDR3 is TGTGCCACCCAACGGGCAGGGGCTTCCGGCTACACCTTC.

The chain uses TRBV2 and TRBJ1-1, with 8 bases identical to TRBD1. Germline V lookup: CDR1 SNHLY, CDR2 FYNNEI. The CDR3 sequence is 14 residues long. Trimming removed 7 bases from V and 4 bases from J; junction bases left unmatched: 8. The CDR3 loop reads CASTEDRVSTEAFF. CDR3 sequence (DNA): TGTGCCAGCACCGAGGACAGGGTCAGCACTGAAGCTTTCTTT.

This sequence joins TRBV18 and TRBJ2-1; 9 bases align to TRBD2. V dropped 5 bases and J dropped 7; count of bases not matched to a gene: 12. This CDR3 region has 16 residues. Germline CDR1 KGHSH, CDR2 LQKENI. CDR3 loop: CASSAMKRGDLNEQFF. CDR3 in DNA: TGTGCCAGCTCAGCGATGAAGCGGGGGGACCTAAATGAGCAGTTCTTC.

The genes are TRBV19 and TRBJ1-5; no clear D. Per germline, CDR1 LNHDA and CDR2 SQIVND (reference sequence). This CDR3 has 14 residues. V dropped 3 bases and J dropped 10 bases, with 16 bases sitting between them. This chain's CDR3 is CASSIRGGISPQHF. For the CDR3, the DNA is TGTGCCAGTAGTATTAGAGGAGGAATCAGCCCCCAGCATTTT.

This sequence joins TRBV6-2 or TRBV6-3 and TRBJ2-7; 10 bases line up with TRBD1. Germline CDR1 and CDR2: MNHEY and SVGEGT. This CDR3 region has 14 residues. V lost 4 bases and J lost 7; bases outside the gene matches: 7. The DNA for the CDR3 is TGTGCCAGCAGTTCACCGGGACAGGGGTCAGAGCAGTACGTC. Its protein product is CASSSPGQGSEQYV.

This clone came up a few times. The V call is TRBV9, the J call TRBJ2-7; tentatively, D is TRBD2 (6 bases). The CDR3 consists of 16 residues. Germline-derived CDR1 and CDR2 are SGDLS and YYNGEE. V lost 2 bases, J lost 5 bases, and 20 bases lay in between. The CDR3 DNA sequence: TGTGCCAGCAGCGTCGACTCGGACGTACGGGGGAACGAGCAGTACTTC. It translates to CASSVDSDVRGNEQYF.

The chain links TRBV7-3 to TRBJ1-1, with D unresolved. The V end was cut by 5 bases, the J end by 2 bases, with 12 bases between. The CDR3 loop spans 14 amino acids. Germline CDR1 SGHTA, CDR2 FQGTGA. CDR3 sequence reads: CASSTSGLNTEAFF. The CDR3 DNA follows: TGTGCCAGCAGCACTAGTGGGTTAAACACTGAAGCTTTCTTT. Combining the CDR3 with reference TRBV7-3 and TRBJ1-1 gives the whole variable domain GAGVSQTPSNKVTEKGKYVELRCDPISGHTALYWYRQSLGQGPEFLIYFQGTGAADDSGLPNDRFFAVRPEGSVSTLKIQRTERGDSAVYLCASSTSGLNTEAFFGQGTRLTVV.

For the CDR3, the DNA is TGCAGCGTTGAAAGGGGTGGTACTGAAGCTTTCTTT. Residues: CSVERGGTEAFF. The chain has TRBV29-1 and TRBJ1-1; D might be TRBD1 (5 bases). V was clipped by 2 bases and J by 5 bases, with 9 bases between them. The CDR3 has 12 residues. The germline CDR1 and CDR2 sequences are SQVTM and ANQGSEA.

This rearrangement joins TRBV10-3 to TRBJ2-5; 8 bases are shared with TRBD1. J gave up 0 bases and V 4 bases, and 7 bases lay outside the gene matches. Per germline, CDR1 ENHRY and CDR2 SYGVKD. The CDR3 runs to 16 residues. The CDR3 DNA reads TGTGCCATCAGTGCGACAGGGGCCTTGTACCAAGAGACCCAGTACTTC. The encoded protein is CAISATGALYQETQYF.

J is TRBJ1-2 and V is TRBV6-5; 7 bases agree with TRBD1. CDR1 MNHEY and CDR2 SVGAGI come from the germline V gene. This CDR3 comprises 15 residues. V was pared by 6 bases and J by 5 bases, with 12 bases of the junction left unmatched. The CDR3 loop is CASRLYRGASYGYTF. DNA of the CDR3: TGTGCCAGCAGACTTTACAGGGGAGCATCATATGGCTACACCTTC.

The genes are TRBV12-3 or TRBV12-4 and TRBJ2-2; unclear D gene. The CDR3 covers 13 residues. The V gene lost 6 bases and the J gene lost 3 bases, with 8 bases spanning the gap. Here the CDR3 reads CASSLHDTGELFF. CDR3 in DNA: TGTGCCAGCAGCTTACATGACACCGGGGAGCTGTTTTTT.

The CDR3 protein is CASSRWVADNNEQFF. The CDR3 DNA follows: TGTGCCAGCAGCAGGTGGGTAGCGGATAACAATGAGCAGTTCTTC. This chain joins TRBV7-2 and TRBJ2-1; possibly TRBD2 for D (6 bases). Germline loops: CDR1 SGHTA, CDR2 FQGNSA. The germline V and J ends were trimmed by 5 bases and 5 bases, with 16 bases remaining between them. The CDR3 is 15 amino acids.

This rearrangement joins TRBV7-7 to TRBJ2-2; D unresolved. The CDR3 is 15 residues long. Germline V gene sequence: CDR1 SSHAT, CDR2 FNYEAQ (reference sequence). Trimming shortened V by 1 base and J by 0 bases, and 6 bases separated the two germline ends. CDR3 sequence reads: CASSLGSANTGELFF. CDR3 DNA: TGTGCCAGCAGCTTAGGCAGCGCGAACACCGGGGAGCTGTTTTTT.